The clone carrying this TCR beta chain is judged medium-sized. The target antigen is unknown. One entry per CDR3 protein results from TCRdb running MiXCR on the 5' RACE reads. The repertoire holds about 6,000 distinct CDR3 sequences, with about 15% as singletons. The sample comes from a study of spatial heterogeneity in lung cancer. Findings and caveats of the study: Mutation tallies in tumors tracked expanded intratumoral alpha and beta TCR counts.

Sample time point: sample taken at primary tumor resection. The input for sequencing was lung tumor tissue, taken at surgery. The sequence derives from a male donor with early-stage non-small cell lung cancer.

For the CDR3, the DNA is TGCAGTGCTAGAGGAGACAGGGGGCATGAGGAAAAACTGTTTTTT. Translated, it gives CSARGDRGHEEKLFF. The rearrangement links TRBV20-1 to TRBJ1-4; the match to TRBD1 covers 10 bases. This CDR3 comprises 15 residues. The ends lost 1 base at V and 8 bases at J; junction bases unmatched: 7. The germline gives CDR1 DFQATT, CDR2 SNEGSKA (reference sequence).